The rows below give T cell receptor beta chains drawn from one sample of a study of response to subunit inactivated influenza vaccine. TCRdb re-called the RT-PCR reads with MiXCR, one entry per CDR3 protein. The table lists some 550,000 distinct CDR3 sequences, around 25% of them singletons. These same data were also listed under a study on T cells expressing NK-cell markers.

Sequencing was performed on CD4+ T cells sorted from PBMCs, taken less than 13 days after vaccination. These receptors were taken from a man aged 50 to 60 who received an inactivated influenza vaccine. CDR3s include the opening cysteine and the closing phenylalanine or tryptophan. The order of the fields is V gene, J gene, clone size, D gene, CDR3 DNA, CDR3 protein. The D gene is left open where the match is weak. Rows may omit the clone size; those that give it use once, few, many or a size class.

v_call: TRBV6-2/TRBV6-3; j_call: TRBJ1-2; clone_size: NA; d_call: NA; cdr3_nt: TGTGCCAGCATCGGCCAGGGCAACTATGGCTACACCTTC; cdr3_aa: CASIGQGNYGYTF
v_call: TRBV24-1; j_call: TRBJ2-1; clone_size: few; d_call: TRBD1; cdr3_nt: TGTGCCACCAGTCCCGGGACAGGGTACAATGAGCAGTTCTTC; cdr3_aa: CATSPGTGYNEQFF
v_call: TRBV10-1; j_call: TRBJ1-1; clone_size: few; d_call: NA; cdr3_nt: TGCGCCAGCAGTGATACGGTCCGGGGCTGGAACACTGAAGCTTTCTTT; cdr3_aa: CASSDTVRGWNTEAFF
v_call: TRBV4-3; j_call: TRBJ2-7; clone_size: many; d_call: TRBD1; cdr3_nt: TGCGCCAGCAGCCAAGTTCGGACAGGAGCCTACGAGCAGTACTTC; cdr3_aa: CASSQVRTGAYEQYF
v_call: TRBV10-3; j_call: TRBJ2-3; clone_size: NA; d_call: TRBD2; cdr3_nt: TGTGCCACAACGCGGGAGGGCCATGCGGATACGCAGTATTTT; cdr3_aa: CATTREGHADTQYF
v_call: TRBV20-1; j_call: TRBJ2-7; clone_size: few; d_call: TRBD2; cdr3_nt: TGCAGTGCTTTTCTCGGGGGGTACTCCTACGAGCAGTACTTC; cdr3_aa: CSAFLGGYSYEQYF
v_call: TRBV28; j_call: TRBJ1-6; clone_size: few; d_call: NA; cdr3_nt: TGTGCCAGCAGTTTCCTCAAAAATTCACCCCTCCACTTT; cdr3_aa: CASSFLKNSPLHF
v_call: TRBV9; j_call: TRBJ2-7; clone_size: once; d_call: NA; cdr3_nt: TGTGCCAGCAGCGTGGGGGCGGCGGGAGCTTCCTACGAGCAGTACTTC; cdr3_aa: CASSVGAAGASYEQYF
v_call: TRBV2; j_call: TRBJ2-7; clone_size: many; d_call: NA; cdr3_nt: TGTGCCAGCAGTCCCTTTATGCTCTCCTACGAGCAGTACTTC; cdr3_aa: CASSPFMLSYEQYF
v_call: TRBV7-9; j_call: TRBJ2-5; clone_size: few; d_call: TRBD1; cdr3_nt: TGTGCCAGCAGCCTGCTGACAGGGACAGAGACCCAGTACTTC; cdr3_aa: CASSLLTGTETQYF
v_call: TRBV7-9; j_call: TRBJ1-5; clone_size: NA; d_call: NA; cdr3_nt: TGTGCCAGCAGCTCGACGCGGACGGGTAATCAGCCCCAGCATTTT; cdr3_aa: CASSSTRTGNQPQHF
v_call: TRBV29-1; j_call: TRBJ1-4; clone_size: few; d_call: NA; cdr3_nt: TGCAGCGCCAGAGAGACTAATGAAAAACTGTTTTTT; cdr3_aa: CSARETNEKLFF
v_call: TRBV7-8; j_call: TRBJ1-5; clone_size: NA; d_call: TRBD1; cdr3_nt: TGTGCCAGCAGCTCCCTCAGTGGGACAGGGGTGGCGGGGAGCAATCAGCCCCAGCATTTT; cdr3_aa: CASSSLSGTGVAGSNQPQHF
v_call: TRBV12-3/TRBV12-4; j_call: TRBJ2-2; clone_size: NA; d_call: TRBD2; cdr3_nt: TGTGCCAGCAGCCTTAGCGGGAGAGGCACCGGGGAGCTGTTTTTT; cdr3_aa: CASSLSGRGTGELFF
v_call: TRBV29-1; j_call: TRBJ2-5; clone_size: NA; d_call: TRBD1; cdr3_nt: TGCAGCGTGAACCGGGACAGGGAAATCGGGACCCAGTACTTC; cdr3_aa: CSVNRDREIGTQYF
v_call: TRBV20-1; j_call: TRBJ2-1; clone_size: few; d_call: TRBD1; cdr3_nt: TGCAGTGCTAGAGAGCTCGGGGGACAGGGATACAATGAGCAGTTCTTC; cdr3_aa: CSARELGGQGYNEQFF
v_call: TRBV7-8; j_call: TRBJ2-3; clone_size: NA; d_call: NA; cdr3_nt: TGTGCCAGCAGCTTAGCGGGATCCCGCACAGATACGCAGTATTTT; cdr3_aa: CASSLAGSRTDTQYF
v_call: TRBV6-5; j_call: TRBJ2-2; clone_size: NA; d_call: NA; cdr3_nt: TGTGCCAGCAGTTACTCGCGTCAGCGGGTGCCCACCGGGGAGCTGTTTTTT; cdr3_aa: CASSYSRQRVPTGELFF
v_call: TRBV5-5; j_call: TRBJ1-1; clone_size: many; d_call: NA; cdr3_nt: TGTGCCAGCAGTTACTGGGTCTCTGAAGCTTTCTTT; cdr3_aa: CASSYWVSEAFF
v_call: TRBV15; j_call: TRBJ2-5; clone_size: NA; d_call: NA; cdr3_nt: TGTGCCACCAGCAGAGTCCAAAGGGAGACCCAGTACTTC; cdr3_aa: CATSRVQRETQYF
v_call: TRBV18; j_call: TRBJ2-2; clone_size: few; d_call: NA; cdr3_nt: TGTGCCAGCTCACCTACGCAGGGGACCGACAAAACGAACACCGGGGAGCTGTTTTTT; cdr3_aa: CASSPTQGTDKTNTGELFF
v_call: TRBV20-1; j_call: TRBJ2-5; clone_size: few; d_call: NA; cdr3_nt: TGCAGTGCTAGAGATCAGGTTAGCCCCAACCAAGAGACCCAGTACTTC; cdr3_aa: CSARDQVSPNQETQYF
v_call: TRBV7-8; j_call: TRBJ2-1; clone_size: few; d_call: NA; cdr3_nt: TGTGCCAGCAGCTTAGCAGTGACTGAGCAGTTCTTC; cdr3_aa: CASSLAVTEQFF
v_call: TRBV4-3; j_call: TRBJ1-1; clone_size: NA; d_call: NA; cdr3_nt: TGCGCCAGCAGCCGTCTCTTGGGGGGGGAAGCTTTCTTT; cdr3_aa: CASSRLLGGEAFF
v_call: TRBV6-1; j_call: TRBJ2-7; clone_size: NA; d_call: NA; cdr3_nt: TGTGCCAGCAGAACGGAACGGATGGCGCCGACCTACGAGCAGTACTTC; cdr3_aa: CASRTERMAPTYEQYF
v_call: TRBV29-1; j_call: TRBJ2-5; clone_size: many; d_call: NA; cdr3_nt: TGCAGCGTGGCCCGACAGCTTCAAGAGACCCAGTACTTC; cdr3_aa: CSVARQLQETQYF
v_call: TRBV20-1; j_call: TRBJ2-7; clone_size: NA; d_call: TRBD1; cdr3_nt: TGCAGTGCTAGAAAGGGGACAGGGGCATACGAGCAGTACTTC; cdr3_aa: CSARKGTGAYEQYF
v_call: TRBV4-2; j_call: TRBJ1-3; clone_size: NA; d_call: NA; cdr3_nt: TGTGCCAGCAGCCAAGATCAGAGGGTCCGCTCTGGAAACACCATATATTTT; cdr3_aa: CASSQDQRVRSGNTIYF
v_call: TRBV3-1; j_call: TRBJ1-4; clone_size: few; d_call: NA; cdr3_nt: TGTGCCAGCAGCCAAGATCCCCAAAAACTGGGGGAAAAACTGTTTTTT; cdr3_aa: CASSQDPQKLGEKLFF
v_call: TRBV20-1; j_call: TRBJ2-1; clone_size: NA; d_call: NA; cdr3_nt: TGCAGTGCTAGTGGCCGGCCCAGCTCCTACAATGAGCAGTTCTTC; cdr3_aa: CSASGRPSSYNEQFF
v_call: TRBV4-3; j_call: TRBJ2-3; clone_size: NA; d_call: NA; cdr3_nt: TGCGCCAGCAGTCCGGGGGCCACCTTGACAGATACGCAGTATTTT; cdr3_aa: CASSPGATLTDTQYF
v_call: TRBV15; j_call: TRBJ2-7; clone_size: many; d_call: TRBD2; cdr3_nt: TGTGCCACCAGCAGAGATAAGAGCGGGAGTTACGAGCAGTACTTC; cdr3_aa: CATSRDKSGSYEQYF
v_call: TRBV4-3; j_call: TRBJ2-1; clone_size: few; d_call: NA; cdr3_nt: TGCGCCAGCAGCCAAGATCATATCCGGGCGACTGAGCAGTTCTTC; cdr3_aa: CASSQDHIRATEQFF
v_call: TRBV4-1; j_call: TRBJ2-1; clone_size: few; d_call: NA; cdr3_nt: TGCGCCAGCAGCCAAGTTTACAGGGTAAGGGCCAATGAGCAGTTCTTC; cdr3_aa: CASSQVYRVRANEQFF
v_call: TRBV27; j_call: TRBJ1-5; clone_size: NA; d_call: NA; cdr3_nt: TGTGCCAGCAGTCGGATGGGGAATCAGCCCCAGCATTTT; cdr3_aa: CASSRMGNQPQHF
v_call: TRBV20-1; j_call: TRBJ2-5; clone_size: many; d_call: TRBD2; cdr3_nt: TGCAGTGCGCCCGGGGCGGGAGATAGGGAGACCCAGTACTTC; cdr3_aa: CSAPGAGDRETQYF
v_call: TRBV12-3/TRBV12-4; j_call: TRBJ1-6; clone_size: few; d_call: TRBD1; cdr3_nt: TGTGCCAGCAGTCCGGGACAGGGGATGGATTCACCCCTCCACTTT; cdr3_aa: CASSPGQGMDSPLHF
v_call: TRBV18; j_call: TRBJ2-5; clone_size: many; d_call: TRBD2; cdr3_nt: TGTGCCAGCTCACGTAGCGGGAGCGGAGAGACCCAGTACTTC; cdr3_aa: CASSRSGSGETQYF
v_call: TRBV11-1; j_call: TRBJ2-3; clone_size: NA; d_call: NA; cdr3_nt: TGTGCCAGCAGCCTGGAGCGAATCGTCGCCCCGGATACGCAGTATTTT; cdr3_aa: CASSLERIVAPDTQYF
v_call: TRBV5-1; j_call: TRBJ2-1; clone_size: few; d_call: TRBD1; cdr3_nt: TGCGCCAGCAGCGTACAGGGGGATGAGCAGTTCTTC; cdr3_aa: CASSVQGDEQFF
v_call: TRBV20-1; j_call: TRBJ2-5; clone_size: NA; d_call: TRBD2; cdr3_nt: TGCAGTGCTCAGCGGGGGGGCCGTGAGACCCAGTACTTC; cdr3_aa: CSAQRGGRETQYF
v_call: TRBV2; j_call: TRBJ2-1; clone_size: NA; d_call: TRBD1; cdr3_nt: TGTGCCAGCAGTAACAACAGGGGCAATGAGCAGTTCTTC; cdr3_aa: CASSNNRGNEQFF
v_call: TRBV7-7; j_call: TRBJ2-1; clone_size: NA; d_call: TRBD1; cdr3_nt: TGTGCTAGCAGCTTAGAGGGGGCCCACTACAATGAGCAGTTCTTC; cdr3_aa: CASSLEGAHYNEQFF
v_call: TRBV3-1; j_call: TRBJ2-1; clone_size: NA; d_call: NA; cdr3_nt: TGTGCCAGCAGCCTCCCAGGGGGGTCGGGACAGCAGTTCTTC; cdr3_aa: CASSLPGGSGQQFF
v_call: TRBV12-3/TRBV12-4; j_call: TRBJ2-7; clone_size: few; d_call: NA; cdr3_nt: TGTGCCAGCAGTTTAGATTGGGGCTACGAGCAGTACTTC; cdr3_aa: CASSLDWGYEQYF
v_call: TRBV3-1; j_call: TRBJ2-5; clone_size: NA; d_call: TRBD1; cdr3_nt: TGTGCCAGCAGCCCGATATGGGACAGGCGAACGGCAGAGACCCAGTACTTC; cdr3_aa: CASSPIWDRRTAETQYF